This TCR beta chain was recovered during a study of OX40 agonist ivuxolimab in advanced cancers. The wider study: Enrolled patients in dose escalation had cancers that were hepatocellular carcinoma, melanoma, renal cell or head and neck cancer. General observations from the study: Antigen specificity was not determined for the expanded peripheral T cells. Partial responders dosed at 0.1-3.0 mg/kg displayed clonal expansion ranking among the lowest.

The germline V and J ends were trimmed by 0 bases and 3 bases, with 7 bases remaining between them. The CDR3 runs 14 residues. Germline V lookup: CDR1 SGDLS, CDR2 YYNGEE. The data were produced by immunoSEQ multiplex PCR, yet TCRdb's version contains in-frame clones alone and is incomplete. The sample contains approximately 69,000 clones, 70% to 85% of which appear only once. Within the sample, this clone is medium-sized. Antigen: not known. Within the sample, other DNA sequences also encode this same CDR3. Material: CD4+ or CD8+ T cells sorted from blood, obtained in a trial of the OX40 agonist ivuxolimab. V is TRBV9 and J is TRBJ1-5; perhaps TRBD1 as D (6 bases). The receptor was isolated from an adult with an advanced solid tumor such as melanoma, head and neck, liver or kidney cancer. The CDR3 nucleotides read TGTGCCAGCAGCGTAGCAGGGGACAATCAGCCCCAGCATTTT. It encodes CASSVAGDNQPQHF.